Presented here are 10 T cell receptor beta chains from one specimen sequenced in a study of cytomegalovirus exposure and HLA in healthy donors. The PCR ran on 60 Vbeta and 13 Jbeta primers. Clones were read by immunoSEQ multiplex PCR, and TCRdb kept only the in-frame ones, dropping some. The table lists approximately 180,000 clones, over 70% of them singletons. Material for sequencing was PBMCs. The receptors were sampled from a male donor in good health and CMV-seronegative.

This clone was found a few times. V usage is TRBV2 and J usage is TRBJ1-2; weak D call: TRBD1 (5 bases). Trimming removed 1 base from V and 5 bases from J, with 5 bases in between. Germline CDR1 SNHLY, CDR2 FYNNEI. The CDR3 loop spans 12 amino acids. CDR3 region: CASSEEGYGYTF. The CDR3 nucleotides read TGTGCCAGCAGTGAAGAGGGGTATGGCTACACCTTC.

This clone was found a few times. The genes are TRBV19 and TRBJ2-1, with TRBD2 matching over 13 bases. Germline loops: CDR1 LNHDA, CDR2 SQIVND (reference sequence). The CDR3 covers 19 residues. V shed 3 bases and J 9 bases; nucleotides not matched to a gene: 17. The CDR3 DNA reads as TGTGCCAGTAGTATTAGCCCCCTACTAGCGGGAGGGTTAACTAGTGAGCAGTTCTTC. Translation gives CASSISPLLAGGLTSEQFF.

The V gene is TRBV5-1, the J gene TRBJ2-5; 14 bases are shared with TRBD2. The CDR3 extends over 18 amino acids. Germline V CDR1 and CDR2: SGHRS, YFSETQ. V trimming: 4 bases; J trimming: 2 bases; junction bases outside the gene matches: 10. The CDR3 reads CASSAGTSGGRLQETQYF. The CDR3 region has the DNA TGCGCCAGCAGCGCCGGGACTAGCGGGGGTAGGCTACAAGAGACCCAGTACTTC.

The J gene is TRBJ2-5, the V gene TRBV4-2; TRBD2 matches 8 bases. Germline CDR1 and CDR2: LGHNA and YNFKEQ. J gave up 7 bases and V 0 bases, and 10 bases lay outside the gene matches. The CDR3 has 16 residues. The CDR3 spells CASSQDGPSGSGTQYF. The DNA of the CDR3 is TGTGCCAGCAGCCAAGATGGCCCCAGCGGGAGTGGGACCCAGTACTTC.

This chain joins TRBV30 and TRBJ2-1; D is ambiguous. Germline CDR1 reads GTSNPN; CDR2 reads SVGIG (reference sequence). Trimming took off 3 bases at V and 5 bases at J, with 5 bases between the two ends. The CDR3 loop spans 11 amino acids. CDR3 in DNA: TGTGCCTGGAGCGGTAACAATGAGCAGTTCTTC. Translation gives CAWSGNNEQFF. The full variable domain, rest sourced from reference TRBV30 and TRBJ2-1, is SQTIHQWPATLVQPVGSPLSLECTVEGTSNPNLYWYRQAAGRGLQLLFYSVGIGQISSEVPQNLSASRPQDRQFILSSKKLLLSDSGFYLCAWSGNNEQFFGPGTRLTVL.

This clone turned up a few times. This chain connects TRBV6-6 to TRBJ2-3; 9 bases map to TRBD2. Germline CDR1 MNHNY, CDR2 SVGAGI (reference sequence). Unmatched junction bases numbered 9, after V lost 8 bases and J lost 3 bases. CDR3 length: 15 residues. As DNA, the CDR3 is TGTGCCAGCCGCGAGCGGGGGGCTGGGACAGATACGCAGTATTTT. It is translated as CASRERGAGTDTQYF.

The chain recombines TRBV6-5 with TRBJ1-1; 7 bases are shared with TRBD1. The ends lost 8 bases at V and 3 bases at J; junction bases unmatched: 6. In germline, CDR1 is MNHEY, CDR2 SVGAGI. The CDR3 loop spans 13 amino acids. CDR3 loop: CASGLQGYTEAFF. The CDR3 DNA reads as TGTGCCAGCGGATTACAGGGGTACACTGAAGCTTTCTTT.

The V call is TRBV2, the J call TRBJ2-2; perhaps TRBD2 as D (6 bases). Trimming removed 7 bases from V and 6 bases from J, with 15 bases in between. CDR3 length equals 14 residues. CDR1 SNHLY and CDR2 FYNNEI come from the germline V gene. The CDR3 nucleotides read TGTGCCAGCAAACGCGAGGGAGGCCCCGGGGAGCTGTTTTTT. Its protein is CASKREGGPGELFF.

V gene TRBV5-1 combines with J gene TRBJ2-7, with a possible D match to TRBD1 (6 bases). The V gene lost 2 bases and the J gene lost 3 bases, with 9 bases spanning the gap. Germline loops: CDR1 SGHRS, CDR2 YFSETQ. The CDR3 consists of 13 residues. The CDR3 is CASSFNRDYEQYF. Written as DNA, the CDR3 is TGCGCCAGCAGCTTCAACAGGGACTACGAGCAGTACTTC.

The chain recombines TRBV7-8 with TRBJ1-5, with D uncertain. There are 15 residues in the CDR3. V was shortened by 0 bases and J by 0 bases, with 6 bases between the two germline ends. The germline CDR1 and CDR2 sequences are SGHVS and FQNEAQ. The chain's CDR3 is CASSLAYGSNQPQHF. CDR3 bases: TGTGCCAGCAGCTTAGCTTACGGTAGCAATCAGCCCCAGCATTTT.